A single sample is the source of the 8 T cell receptor beta chains below, sequenced in a study of cytomegalovirus exposure and HLA in healthy donors. 13 Jbeta primers and 60 Vbeta primers were used for the PCR. Sequencing used immunoSEQ multiplex PCR; TCRdb keeps in-frame clones, though not all of them. The table shows around 160,000 clones, with about 75% occurring only once. The sample comprised PBMCs. These TCRs come from a man between 18 and 29 years old in good health and CMV-seropositive.

This clone was seen only once. J is TRBJ2-2 and V is TRBV13; possibly TRBD2 for D (5 bases). Germline CDR1 reads PRHDT; CDR2 reads FYEKMQ (reference sequence). The CDR3 spans 14 residues. The V and J ends lost 5 bases and 6 bases respectively, with 13 bases between them. CDR3 bases: TGTGCCAGCAGCCCGATCCGGGGTGCCGGGGAGCTGTTTTTT. Amino acid sequence: CASSPIRGAGELFF.

The chain carries TRBV19 and TRBJ1-5, with 7 bases matching TRBD1. V was clipped by 6 bases and J by 12 bases; unmatched bases: 2. The CDR3 runs to 10 residues. Germline V gene data show CDR1 as LNHDA and CDR2 as SQIVND (reference sequence). The CDR3 reads CASSRDSQHF. The DNA for the CDR3 is TGTGCCAGTAGCCGGGACAGCCAGCATTTT.

This sequence joins TRBV11-2 and TRBJ2-5, with 12 positions matching TRBD2. Germline V gene data show CDR1 as SGHAT and CDR2 as FQNNGV. J gave up 5 bases and V 5 bases, and 9 bases lay outside the gene matches. The CDR3 loop spans 16 amino acids. The CDR3 protein is CASSTRLAGEGETQYF. CDR3 in DNA: TGTGCCAGCAGCACGCGACTAGCGGGAGAAGGGGAGACCCAGTACTTC.

The genes are TRBV27 and TRBJ2-3; 10 nucleotides align to TRBD1. Trimming cost V 6 bases and J 3 bases; bases outside gene matches: 12. CDR1 is MNHEY and CDR2 is SMNVEV in the germline V gene (reference sequence). CDR3 length: 17 amino acids. This chain's CDR3 is CASSSFSPGQGTDTQYF. The CDR3 DNA reads TGTGCCAGCAGCTCATTCTCACCGGGACAGGGGACAGATACGCAGTATTTT.

The CDR3 nucleotides read TGTGCCAGCAGTTTCGGCCAGGGGAACAATGAGCAGTTCTTC. Translating it yields CASSFGQGNNEQFF. The chain has TRBV27 and TRBJ2-1; TRBD1 is a possible D gene (6 bases). Trimming stripped 3 bases from V and 5 bases from J, with 11 bases between. CDR1 MNHEY and CDR2 SMNVEV come from the germline V gene (reference sequence). The CDR3 totals 14 residues.

The J gene is TRBJ1-5, the V gene TRBV28, with D possibly TRBD1 on 5 matching bases. With 2 bases removed from V and 5 bases from J, the gap between germline ends came to 19 bases. This CDR3 has 17 amino acids. Germline V gene sequence: CDR1 MDHEN, CDR2 SYDVKM. The DNA for the CDR3 is TGTGCCAGCAGTTTAGAACTCCAGTCTGGGGGGTATCAGCCCCAGCATTTT. Translated, it gives CASSLELQSGGYQPQHF.

This rearrangement joins TRBV4-1 to TRBJ1-2; tentative D call: TRBD1 (5 bases). Trimming took 1 base from V and 5 from J, leaving 14 bases between them. This CDR3 is built from 15 residues. Germline-derived CDR1 and CDR2 are MGHRA and YSYEKL. CDR3 residues: CASSQVPTGEYGYTF. CDR3 in DNA: TGCGCCAGCAGCCAAGTTCCCACGGGGGAATATGGCTACACCTTC.

The chain is built from TRBV6-6 and TRBJ1-6, with D uncertain. The germline V gene encodes CDR1 MNHNY and CDR2 SVGAGI (reference sequence). V lost 0 bases to trimming and J lost 8 bases, with 5 bases between them. This CDR3 is 13 amino acids long. The CDR3 sequence: CASSYSEDSPLHF. CDR3 in DNA: TGTGCCAGCAGTTACTCTGAGGATTCACCCCTCCACTTT.